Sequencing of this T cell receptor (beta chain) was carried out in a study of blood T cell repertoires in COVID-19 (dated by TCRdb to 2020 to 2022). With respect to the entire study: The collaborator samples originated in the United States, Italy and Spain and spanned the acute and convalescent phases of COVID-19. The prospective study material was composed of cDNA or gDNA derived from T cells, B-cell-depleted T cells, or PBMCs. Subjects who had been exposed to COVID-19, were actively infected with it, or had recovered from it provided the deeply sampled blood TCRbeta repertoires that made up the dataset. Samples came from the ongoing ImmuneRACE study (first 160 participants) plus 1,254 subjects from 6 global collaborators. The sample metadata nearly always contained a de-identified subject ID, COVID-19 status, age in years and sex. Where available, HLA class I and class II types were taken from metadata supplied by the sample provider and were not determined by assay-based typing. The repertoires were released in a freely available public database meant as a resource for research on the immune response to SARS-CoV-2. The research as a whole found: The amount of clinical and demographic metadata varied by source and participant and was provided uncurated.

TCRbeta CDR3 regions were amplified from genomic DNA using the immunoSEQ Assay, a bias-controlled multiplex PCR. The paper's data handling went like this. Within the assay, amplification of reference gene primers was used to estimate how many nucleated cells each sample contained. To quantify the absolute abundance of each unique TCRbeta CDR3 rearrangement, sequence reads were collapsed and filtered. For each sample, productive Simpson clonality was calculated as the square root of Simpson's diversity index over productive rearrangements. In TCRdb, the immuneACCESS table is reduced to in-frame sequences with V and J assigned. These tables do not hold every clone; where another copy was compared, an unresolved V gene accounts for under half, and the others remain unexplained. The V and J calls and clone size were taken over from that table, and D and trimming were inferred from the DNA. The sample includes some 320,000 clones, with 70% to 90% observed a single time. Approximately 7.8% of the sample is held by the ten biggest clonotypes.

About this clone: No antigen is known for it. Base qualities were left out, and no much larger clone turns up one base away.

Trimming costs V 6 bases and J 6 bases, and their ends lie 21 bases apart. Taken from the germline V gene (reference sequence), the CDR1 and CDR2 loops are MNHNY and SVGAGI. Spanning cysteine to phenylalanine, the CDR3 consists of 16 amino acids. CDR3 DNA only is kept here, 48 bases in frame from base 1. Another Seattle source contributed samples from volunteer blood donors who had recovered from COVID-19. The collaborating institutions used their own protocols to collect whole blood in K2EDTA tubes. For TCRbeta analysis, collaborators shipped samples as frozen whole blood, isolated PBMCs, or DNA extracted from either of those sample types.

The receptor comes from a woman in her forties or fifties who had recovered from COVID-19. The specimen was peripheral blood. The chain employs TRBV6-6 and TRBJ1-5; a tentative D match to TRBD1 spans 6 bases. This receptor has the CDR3 CASSTSRGEGSQPQHF. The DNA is TGTGCCAGCAGCACTTCCAGGGGCGAGGGGAGTCAGCCCCAGCATTTT.